The 26 T cell receptor beta chains in this list originate from one sample, sequenced in a study of identical twins. TCRdb independently ran MiXCR on the 5' RACE reads; one entry per CDR3 protein. The sample has 300,000 to 350,000 distinct CDR3 sequences, 9% to 15% seen once. These same data were also listed under a study on yellow fever vaccine responses in identical twins.

Specimen: CD8+ T cells sorted from blood. These TCRs come from a woman in her late teens or twenties in good health.

This clonotype was found a few times. The chain carries TRBV11-2 and TRBJ1-1; weak D call: TRBD1 (5 bases). Trimming cost V 4 bases and J 4 bases, with 13 bases left between them. The CDR3 is 14 amino acids. Looked up from germline, CDR1 is SGHAT and CDR2 is FQNNGV. The CDR3 here is CASSSGMGGTEAFF. CDR3 DNA: TGTGCCAGCAGCTCGGGGATGGGGGGCACTGAAGCTTTCTTT.

The chain combines TRBV5-1 with TRBJ2-5; D unclear. With 1 base removed from V and 3 bases from J, the gap between germline ends came to 16 bases. The CDR3 runs 16 residues. CDR1 and CDR2 (germline): SGHRS, YFSETQ. This chain's CDR3 is CASSLTTGLVEETQYF. As DNA, the CDR3 is TGCGCCAGCAGCTTGACGACGGGTTTAGTTGAAGAGACCCAGTACTTC.

CDR3 amino acids: CATSALLASSYNEQFF. In nucleotides, the CDR3 is TGTGCCACCAGCGCACTTTTAGCGAGCTCCTACAATGAGCAGTTCTTC. V and J are TRBV15 and TRBJ2-1, with D possibly TRBD2 on 5 matching bases. CDR1 and CDR2 (germline): LNHNV, YYDKDF (reference sequence). CDR3 length equals 16 residues. The germline V and J ends were trimmed by 5 bases and 0 bases, with 14 bases remaining between them.

This sequence joins TRBV7-8 and TRBJ2-2; 7 bases agree with TRBD1. Losses at the gene ends were 5 bases for V and 0 bases for J; bases not matched to a gene: 18. CDR3 length equals 20 residues. CDR1 is SGHVS, CDR2 FQNEAQ, per germline. The CDR3: CASSPTTRSVDRSNTGELFF. CDR3 in DNA: TGTGCCAGCAGCCCAACCACCCGGTCGGTGGACAGGTCGAACACCGGGGAGCTGTTTTTT.

V is TRBV24-1 and J is TRBJ2-1; 9 bases line up with TRBD2. CDR1 is KGHDR, CDR2 SFDVKD, per germline. V trimming: 3 bases; J trimming: 2 bases; junction bases outside the gene matches: 7. This CDR3 has 17 residues. CDR3 sequence: CATSDAERGAPYNEQFF. The CDR3 DNA reads as TGTGCCACCAGTGATGCTGAGCGGGGGGCGCCCTACAATGAGCAGTTCTTC.

The CDR3 is CSVEGLSDRGAYEQYV. The CDR3 DNA sequence: TGCAGCGTTGAAGGCCTATCGGACAGGGGCGCCTACGAGCAGTACGTC. The chain recombines TRBV29-1 with TRBJ2-7; TRBD1 matches 9 bases. CDR1 and CDR2 from the germline V gene are SQVTM and ANQGSEA. The CDR3 extends over 16 amino acids. With 1 base clipped from V and 2 bases from J, the junction kept 9 bases outside the gene matches.

The V and J genes are TRBV14 and TRBJ2-3; D might be TRBD1 or TRBD2, each matching 6 bases. Per germline, CDR1 SGHDN and CDR2 FVKESK. The CDR3 runs 14 residues. V lost 0 bases and J 4 bases, leaving 8 bases between the germline ends. The CDR3 reads CASSQDRGADTQYF. Here the CDR3 DNA reads TGTGCCAGCAGCCAAGATAGGGGGGCAGATACGCAGTATTTT.

The table lists this clonotype with a few counts. The chain is built from TRBV4-1 and TRBJ2-5; D is unresolved. Trimming pared 9 bases from V and 5 bases from J, leaving 22 bases between. This CDR3 is built from 15 residues. The germline CDR1 and CDR2 sequences are MGHRA and YSYEKL. The CDR3 DNA follows: TGCGCCAGTCGTCGGATCGCATTTCCTGAGGAGACCCAGTACTTC. It is translated as CASRRIAFPEETQYF.

This clonotype was counted between two and nine times. The rearrangement links TRBV19 to TRBJ2-1; 10 bases are shared with TRBD2. J lost 3 bases, V lost 3 bases, and 2 bases had no gene match. CDR3 length: 15 amino acids. Germline CDR1 is LNHDA and CDR2 is SQIVND (reference sequence). CDR3 sequence: CASSMSSGSYNEQFF. As DNA, the CDR3 is TGTGCCAGTAGTATGTCTAGCGGGAGCTACAATGAGCAGTTCTTC.

The chain uses TRBV11-1 and TRBJ2-2; D gene ambiguous. CDR1 and CDR2 from the germline V gene are SGHAT and FQDESV (reference sequence). The CDR3 consists of 14 residues. The V end lost 1 base, the J end lost 1 base, and 4 bases lay between the germline ends. The CDR3 protein is CASSLVWNTGELFF. CDR3 bases: TGTGCCAGCAGCTTAGTGTGGAACACCGGGGAGCTGTTTTTT.

The chain couples TRBV5-1 to TRBJ2-1; D is uncertain. Germline V gene data show CDR1 as SGHRS and CDR2 as YFSETQ. The CDR3 is 13 residues long. V lost 3 bases, J lost 10 bases, and 14 bases lay in between. Here the CDR3 DNA reads TGCGCCAGCAGCTCCTCGGATCTACGGGAGCAGTTCTTC. It translates to CASSSSDLREQFF.

The chain employs TRBV3-1 and TRBJ2-1, with TRBD2 matching 12 bases. Per germline, CDR1 LGHDT and CDR2 YNNKEL (reference sequence). This CDR3 has 15 amino acids. The V and J ends lost 1 base and 8 bases, in that order; junction bases with no gene match: 3. The CDR3 DNA sequence: TGTGCCAGCAGCCAAGGGGGACTAGCGGGCGATGAGCAGTTCTTC. As protein: CASSQGGLAGDEQFF.

In this sample, this clonotype turned up a few times. V and J are TRBV7-9 and TRBJ1-1, with unresolved D. Between the trimmed V and J ends, which lost 5 bases and 6 bases, there was a span of 10 bases. CDR3 length equals 12 residues. Germline lookup yields CDR1 SEHNR and CDR2 FQNEAQ (reference sequence). CDR3 residues: CASSPRVPEAFF. CDR3 nucleotide sequence: TGTGCCAGCAGCCCTAGGGTACCTGAAGCTTTCTTT.

This clonotype was found many times. The chain employs TRBV20-1 and TRBJ2-7; 8 bases are shared with TRBD2. Germline V lookup: CDR1 DFQATT, CDR2 SNEGSKA (reference sequence). V was pared by 3 bases and J by 6 bases, with 13 bases of the junction left unmatched. CDR3 size: 15 residues. The CDR3 sequence is CSASPPGLGRGEQYF. In DNA, the CDR3 is TGCAGTGCTAGTCCCCCGGGACTAGGACGAGGCGAGCAGTACTTC.

There are a few counts of this clonotype. V is TRBV29-1 and J is TRBJ2-2, with D possibly TRBD1 on 6 matching bases. Germline lookup yields CDR1 SQVTM and CDR2 ANQGSEA. V was shortened by 4 bases and J by 0 bases, with 15 bases between the two germline ends. There are 16 residues in the CDR3. CDR3 coding DNA: TGCAGCGTTGTGGGTAGAGGGACAACGAACACCGGGGAGCTGTTTTTT. Protein: CSVVGRGTTNTGELFF.

This clonotype was seen a handful of times. The chain couples TRBV19 to TRBJ1-2, with TRBD1 matching 7 bases. CDR1 and CDR2 from the germline V gene are LNHDA and SQIVND (reference sequence). The ends lost 8 bases at V and 6 bases at J; junction bases unmatched: 6. This CDR3 has 12 residues. CDR3 nucleotide sequence: TGTGCCAGTTATGGGACAGAGGATGGCTACACCTTC. This codes for CASYGTEDGYTF.

This clonotype was found a few times. V gene TRBV2 combines with J gene TRBJ2-5; D gene unclear. Germline assignment: CDR1 SNHLY and CDR2 FYNNEI. This CDR3 has 14 amino acids. V was clipped by 0 bases and J by 3 bases, with 8 bases between them. CDR3: CASSEAPQEETQYF. The CDR3 nucleotides read TGTGCCAGCAGTGAAGCCCCACAAGAAGAGACCCAGTACTTC. The complete variable domain, with remaining parts taken from reference TRBV2 and TRBJ2-5, reads EPEVTQTPSHQVTQMGQEVILRCVPISNHLYFYWYRQILGQKVEFLVSFYNNEISEKSEIFDDQFSVERPDGSNFTLKIRSTKLEDSAMYFCASSEAPQEETQYFGPGTRLLVL.

The CDR3 coding sequence is TGCAGTGCCCCGGGACTAGCGGGGGTTCTTGGGTTCTTC. It encodes CSAPGLAGVLGFF. The chain recombines TRBV20-1 with TRBJ2-1; TRBD2 agrees at 14 bases. This CDR3 region has 13 residues. Germline-derived CDR1 and CDR2 are DFQATT and SNEGSKA (reference sequence). Losses at the gene ends were 6 bases for V and 15 bases for J; bases not matched to a gene: 10.

CDR3 residues: CSVEGGVAGSSYEQYF. Here the CDR3 DNA reads TGCAGCGTTGAAGGGGGGGTAGCGGGCAGCTCCTACGAGCAGTACTTC. The chain links TRBV29-1 to TRBJ2-7; 7 positions match TRBD2. Trimming cost V 1 base and J 0 bases; bases outside gene matches: 9. Per the germline V gene, CDR1 is SQVTM and CDR2 is ANQGSEA. This CDR3 contains 16 residues.

This clonotype has just a few counts. The chain has TRBV20-1 and TRBJ1-1; 8 bases are shared with TRBD1. V lost 1 base, J lost 4 bases, and 8 bases stayed unmatched. The length of the CDR3 is 15 residues. CDR1 and CDR2 (germline): DFQATT, SNEGSKA (reference sequence). CDR3 sequence (DNA): TGCAGTGCTAGAGGGGAACAGGGGGTCGGCACTGAAGCTTTCTTT. Translation gives CSARGEQGVGTEAFF.

The chain links TRBV7-2 to TRBJ2-7, with 8 bases fitting TRBD2. The CDR3 spans 16 residues. The trim removed 5 bases at V and 2 bases at J, leaving 11 bases unmatched. Germline V gives CDR1 SGHTA, CDR2 FQGNSA. This CDR3 reads CASSHPREGSPYEQYF. The CDR3 DNA reads as TGTGCCAGCAGCCACCCCCGGGAGGGATCCCCCTACGAGCAGTACTTC.

About this clonotype itself: Given a much more abundant clone one base away, this may be a read error. V and J are TRBV7-7 and TRBJ2-1; 8 bases are a match to TRBD2. CDR3 length equals 17 residues. V shed 5 bases and J 0 bases; nucleotides not matched to a gene: 9. Germline V gene data show CDR1 as SSHAT and CDR2 as FNYEAQ (reference sequence). CDR3 protein: CASSPTSGASSYNEQFF. The CDR3 DNA is TGTGCCAGCAGCCCAACTAGCGGAGCGAGCTCCTACAATGAGCAGTTCTTC.

Here the CDR3 reads CASSAQTLAGPQRTQYF. The DNA of the CDR3 is TGTGCCAGCAGCGCGCAAACACTAGCGGGTCCCCAAAGGACGCAGTATTTT. This chain uses TRBV7-2 with TRBJ2-3, with 9 bases that match TRBD2. This CDR3 comprises 17 residues. CDR1 SGHTA and CDR2 FQGNSA come from the germline V gene. Germline trimming cut 5 bases from V and 9 bases from J; bases unmatched to any gene: 18. The entire variable domain, with the rest obtained from reference TRBV7-2 and TRBJ2-3, is as follows: GAGVSQSPSNKVTEKGKDVELRCDPISGHTALYWYRQSLGQGLEFLIYFQGNSAPDKSGLPSDRFSAERTGGSVSTLTIQRTQQEDSAVYLCASSAQTLAGPQRTQYFGPGTRLTVL.

In its sample, this clonotype was seen a few times. The chain employs TRBV28 and TRBJ2-5, with a weak D call TRBD1 (6 bases). Germline assignment: CDR1 MDHEN and CDR2 SYDVKM. The V end was cut by 6 bases, the J end by 5 bases, with 16 bases between. This CDR3 comprises 14 residues. The CDR3 nucleotides read TGTGCCAGCAGCCCAGCGACAGGAAGTGAGACCCAGTACTTC. Its protein is CASSPATGSETQYF.

The J gene is TRBJ2-2, the V gene TRBV29-1, with TRBD1 matching over 7 bases. The CDR3 extends over 15 amino acids. Per germline, CDR1 SQVTM and CDR2 ANQGSEA. V dropped 1 base and J dropped 6; count of bases not matched to a gene: 8. CDR3 DNA sequence: TGCAGCGTTGAAGGCAGGGACAGCAGGGCCGGGGAGCTGTTTTTT. Translation gives CSVEGRDSRAGELFF.

This clonotype was seen a few times. The V and J genes are TRBV7-9 and TRBJ1-1; 7 bases fit TRBD1. Germline V gene sequence: CDR1 SEHNR, CDR2 FQNEAQ (reference sequence). The CDR3 is 16 amino acids. The V and J ends lost 2 bases and 1 base, in that order; junction bases with no gene match: 7. The CDR3 protein is CASSLIQGQTNTEAFF. The CDR3 DNA sequence: TGTGCCAGCAGCTTAATTCAGGGACAGACGAACACTGAAGCTTTCTTT.